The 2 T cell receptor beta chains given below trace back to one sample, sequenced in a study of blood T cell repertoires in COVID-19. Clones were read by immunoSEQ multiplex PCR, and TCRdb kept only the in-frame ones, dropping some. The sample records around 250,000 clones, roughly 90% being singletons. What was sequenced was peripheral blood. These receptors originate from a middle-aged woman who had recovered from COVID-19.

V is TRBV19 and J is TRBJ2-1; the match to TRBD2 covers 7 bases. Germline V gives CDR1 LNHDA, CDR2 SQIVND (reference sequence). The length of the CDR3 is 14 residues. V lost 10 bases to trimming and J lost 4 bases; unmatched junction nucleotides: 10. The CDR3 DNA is TGTGCCACCCGAACGGGGAGGGGATACAATGAGCAGTTCTTC. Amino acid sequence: CATRTGRGYNEQFF.

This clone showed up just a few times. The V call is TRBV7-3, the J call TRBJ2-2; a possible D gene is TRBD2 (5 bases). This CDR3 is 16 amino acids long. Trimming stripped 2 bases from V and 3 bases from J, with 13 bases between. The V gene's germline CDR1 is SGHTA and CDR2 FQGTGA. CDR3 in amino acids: CASSLSVASDTGELFF. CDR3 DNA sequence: TGTGCCAGCAGCTTATCAGTAGCGTCGGACACCGGGGAGCTGTTTTTT.